One TCR beta chain is described in this entry. The data were obtained in a study of CD8 T cells in Susac syndrome. Germline V gives CDR1 GTSNPN, CDR2 SVGIG (reference sequence). Trimming pared 2 bases from V and 0 bases from J, leaving 13 bases between. This CDR3 spans 15 amino acids. Random hexamers primed reverse transcription of about 0.5 to 1 ug RNA. Via MiXCR, TCRdb re-called the immunoSEQ multiplex PCR reads, giving one row per CDR3 protein. The top ten hold approximately 0.065% of the sample, which has 250,000 to 350,000 distinct CDR3 sequences, roughly nine tenths seen once. The origin of this receptor is a human donor with multiple sclerosis. This sequence joins TRBV30 and TRBJ1-2; perhaps TRBD1 as D (5 bases). Material for sequencing was CD4+ T cells from PBMCs. CDR3 bases: TGTGCCTGGAGTAGGTCGACAGTTACTAACTATGGCTACACCTTC. Protein product: CAWSRSTVTNYGYTF. The variable domain in full, completed from reference TRBV30 and TRBJ1-2, reads SQTIHQWPATLVQPVGSPLSLECTVEGTSNPNLYWYRQAAGRGLQLLFYSVGIGQISSEVPQNLSASRPQDRQFILSSKKLLLSDSGFYLCAWSRSTVTNYGYTFGSGTRLTVV.